This TCR beta chain was observed in a study of cytotoxic CD8 clonotypes in ibrutinib-treated CLL. The wider study: Following a median about eleven months of treatment, with a range of 6 to 36, response samples were taken. Mean per-sample yields comprised around 230,000 productive templates and roughly 86,000 productive rearrangements.

General observations from the study: Different sampling times were used for sustained-remission and progressing patients. Public clonotypes, rarely seen, contracted or held steady on treatment.

Germline V lookup: CDR1 SGHVS, CDR2 FQNEAQ. The CDR3 is 13 amino acids. V gave up 6 bases and J gave up 1 base, with 9 bases separating them. Details on this clone: The antigen is undetermined.

The data were produced by immunoSEQ multiplex PCR, yet TCRdb's version contains in-frame clones alone and is incomplete. The table includes under 200,000 clones, 70% to 85% detected once. The starting material was PBMCs, obtained after 24 months of ibrutinib treatment. The sequence was obtained from a human donor with chronic lymphocytic leukemia. J is TRBJ1-1 and V is TRBV7-8; unclear D gene. CDR3 sequence: CASSRLKNTEAFF. CDR3 sequence (DNA): TGTGCCAGCAGTCGGCTGAAGAACACTGAAGCTTTCTTT.